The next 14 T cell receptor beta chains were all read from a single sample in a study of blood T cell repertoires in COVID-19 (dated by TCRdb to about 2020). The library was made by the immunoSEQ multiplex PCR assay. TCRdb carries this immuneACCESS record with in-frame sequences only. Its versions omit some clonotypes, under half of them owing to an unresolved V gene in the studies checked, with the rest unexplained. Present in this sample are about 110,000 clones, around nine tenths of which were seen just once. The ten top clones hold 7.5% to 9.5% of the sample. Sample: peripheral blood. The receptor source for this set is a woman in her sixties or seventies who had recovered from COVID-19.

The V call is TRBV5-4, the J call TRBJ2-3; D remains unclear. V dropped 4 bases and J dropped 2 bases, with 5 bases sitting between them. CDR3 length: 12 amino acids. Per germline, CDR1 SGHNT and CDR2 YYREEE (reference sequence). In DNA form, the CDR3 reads TGTGCCAGCAGCACCTACACAGATACGCAGTATTTT. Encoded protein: CASSTYTDTQYF.

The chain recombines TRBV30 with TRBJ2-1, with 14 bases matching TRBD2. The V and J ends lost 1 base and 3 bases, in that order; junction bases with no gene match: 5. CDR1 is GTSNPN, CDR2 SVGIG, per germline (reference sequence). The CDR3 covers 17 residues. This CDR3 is CAWSAGTSGGLYNEQFF. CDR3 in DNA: TGTGCCTGGAGTGCAGGGACTAGCGGGGGCCTCTACAATGAGCAGTTCTTC.

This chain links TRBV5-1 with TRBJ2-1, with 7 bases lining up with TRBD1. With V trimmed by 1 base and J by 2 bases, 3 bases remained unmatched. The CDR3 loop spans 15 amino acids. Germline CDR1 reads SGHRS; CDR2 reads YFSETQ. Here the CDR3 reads CASSLTGETYNEQFF. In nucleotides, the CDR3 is TGCGCCAGCAGCTTGACAGGGGAGACCTACAATGAGCAGTTCTTC.

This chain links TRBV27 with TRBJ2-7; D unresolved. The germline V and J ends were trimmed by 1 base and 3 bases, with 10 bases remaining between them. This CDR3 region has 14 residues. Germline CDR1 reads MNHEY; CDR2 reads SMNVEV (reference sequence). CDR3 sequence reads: CASSLFRQDYEQYF. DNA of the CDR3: TGTGCCAGCAGTTTATTTCGGCAGGACTACGAGCAGTACTTC.

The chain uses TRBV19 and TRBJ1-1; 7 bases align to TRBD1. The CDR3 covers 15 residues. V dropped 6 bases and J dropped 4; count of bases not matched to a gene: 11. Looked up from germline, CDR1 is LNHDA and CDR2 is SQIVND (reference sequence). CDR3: CASRRRQGSTTEAFF. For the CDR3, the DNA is TGTGCCAGTAGACGACGACAGGGATCAACCACTGAAGCTTTCTTT.

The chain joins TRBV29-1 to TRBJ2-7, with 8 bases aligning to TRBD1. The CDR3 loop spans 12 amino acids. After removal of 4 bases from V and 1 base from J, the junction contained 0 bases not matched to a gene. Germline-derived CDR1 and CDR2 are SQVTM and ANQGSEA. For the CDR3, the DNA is TGCAGCGTTGGGACAGGGTCCTACGAGCAGTACTTC. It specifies CSVGTGSYEQYF.

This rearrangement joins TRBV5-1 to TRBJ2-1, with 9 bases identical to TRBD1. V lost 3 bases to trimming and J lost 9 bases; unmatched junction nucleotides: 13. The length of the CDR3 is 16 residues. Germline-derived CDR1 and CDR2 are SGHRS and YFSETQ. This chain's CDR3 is CASSSSGTGITGEQFF. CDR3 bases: TGCGCCAGCAGCTCGTCCGGGACAGGGATAACCGGTGAGCAGTTCTTC. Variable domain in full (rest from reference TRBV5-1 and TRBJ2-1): KAGVTQTPRYLIKTRGQQVTLSCSPISGHRSVSWYQQTPGQGLQFLFEYFSETQRNKGNFPGRFSGRQFSNSRSEMNVSTLELGDSALYLCASSSSGTGITGEQFFGPGTRLTVL.

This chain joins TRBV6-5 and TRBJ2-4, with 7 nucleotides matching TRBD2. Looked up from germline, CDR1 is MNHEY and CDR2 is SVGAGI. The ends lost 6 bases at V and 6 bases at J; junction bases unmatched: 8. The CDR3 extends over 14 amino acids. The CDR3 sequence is CASRGLGGGNIQYF. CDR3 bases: TGTGCCAGCAGGGGGCTGGGCGGGGGAAACATTCAGTACTTC.

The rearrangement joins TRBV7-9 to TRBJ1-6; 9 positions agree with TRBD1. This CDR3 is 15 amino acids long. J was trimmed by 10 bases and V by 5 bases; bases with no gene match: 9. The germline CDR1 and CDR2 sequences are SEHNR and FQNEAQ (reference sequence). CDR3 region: CASSSSGTGTSPLHF. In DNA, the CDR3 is TGTGCCAGCAGCAGCTCCGGGACAGGGACATCACCCCTCCACTTT. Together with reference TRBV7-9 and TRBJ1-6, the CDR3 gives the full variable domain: DTGVSQNPRHKITKRGQNVTFRCDPISEHNRLYWYRQTLGQGPEFLTYFQNEAQLEKSRLLSDRFSAERPKGSFSTLEIQRTEQGDSAMYLCASSSSGTGTSPLHFGNGTRLTVT.

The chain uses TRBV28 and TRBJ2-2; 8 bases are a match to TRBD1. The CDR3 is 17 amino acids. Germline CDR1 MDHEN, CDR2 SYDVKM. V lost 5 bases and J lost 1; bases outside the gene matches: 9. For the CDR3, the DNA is TGTGCCAGCAGTCTCTTAAACAGGGGGAGGAACACCGGGGAGCTGTTTTTT. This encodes CASSLLNRGRNTGELFF.

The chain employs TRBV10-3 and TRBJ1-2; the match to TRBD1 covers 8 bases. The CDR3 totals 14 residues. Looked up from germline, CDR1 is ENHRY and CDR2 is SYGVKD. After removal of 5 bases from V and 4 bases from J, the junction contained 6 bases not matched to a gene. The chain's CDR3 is CAISTDRDLYGYTF. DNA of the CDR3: TGTGCCATCAGTACGGACAGGGATCTCTATGGCTACACCTTC.

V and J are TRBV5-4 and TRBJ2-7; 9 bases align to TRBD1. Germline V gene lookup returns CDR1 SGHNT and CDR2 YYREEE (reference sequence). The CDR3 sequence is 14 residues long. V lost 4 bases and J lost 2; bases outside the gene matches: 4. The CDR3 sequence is CASSPGQGPYEQYF. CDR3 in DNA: TGTGCCAGCAGCCCGGGACAGGGTCCCTACGAGCAGTACTTC. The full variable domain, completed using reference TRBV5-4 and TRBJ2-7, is ETGVTQSPTHLIKTRGQQVTLRCSSQSGHNTVSWYQQALGQGPQFIFQYYREEENGRGNFPPRFSGLQFPNYSSELNVNALELDDSALYLCASSPGQGPYEQYFGPGTRLTVT.

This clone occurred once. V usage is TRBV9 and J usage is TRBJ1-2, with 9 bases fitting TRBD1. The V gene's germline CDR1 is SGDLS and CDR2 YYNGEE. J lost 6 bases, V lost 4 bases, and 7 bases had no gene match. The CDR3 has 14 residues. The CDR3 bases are TGTGCCAGCAGCCTAGGACAGGGGCCTGATGGCTACACCTTC. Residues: CASSLGQGPDGYTF.

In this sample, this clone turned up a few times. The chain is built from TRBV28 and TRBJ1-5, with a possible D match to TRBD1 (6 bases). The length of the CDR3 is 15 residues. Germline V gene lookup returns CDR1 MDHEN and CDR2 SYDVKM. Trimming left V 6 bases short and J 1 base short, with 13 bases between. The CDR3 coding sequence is TGTGCCAGCAGCCCCGGACAGTCCAGCAATCAGCCCCAGCATTTT. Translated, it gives CASSPGQSSNQPQHF.